The clone carrying this TCR beta chain was picked up one time. The sample belongs to a study of blood T cell repertoires in COVID-19. The overall study: Some COVID-19 samples were acute and others convalescent; all came from the United States, Italy and Spain.

The data were produced by immunoSEQ multiplex PCR, yet TCRdb's version contains in-frame clones alone and is incomplete. The repertoire consists of a few hundred thousand clones, with roughly 88% occurring once and the leading ten covering about 13%. The origin of this receptor is a human donor in a cohort sampled during active COVID-19. The sequenced sample was peripheral blood.

The CDR3: CASRLNSGTEAFF. Written as DNA, the CDR3 is TGTGCCAGCAGACTTAACAGCGGGACTGAAGCTTTCTTT. This chain joins TRBV7-9 and TRBJ1-1, with D uncertain. The CDR3 totals 13 residues. V lost 6 bases and J lost 5, with 13 bases in between. Germline V gene data show CDR1 as SEHNR and CDR2 as FQNEAQ (reference sequence).